This entry lists 27 T cell receptor beta chains sequenced from one sample in a study of blood T cell repertoires in COVID-19. Here immunoSEQ multiplex PCR was the method, and the copy in TCRdb shows in-frame clones only, minus some. The table records about 50,000 clones, around nine tenths of them present only once. The sequenced sample consisted of peripheral blood. The origin of the receptors is a human donor with active COVID-19. The donor label of this sample is uncertain.

The chain combines TRBV19 with TRBJ1-5; 10 positions match TRBD1. CDR1 and CDR2 (germline): LNHDA, SQIVND (reference sequence). With 5 bases clipped from V and 5 bases from J, the junction kept 6 bases outside the gene matches. The CDR3 is made up of 15 amino acids. CDR3 nucleotide sequence: TGTGCCAGTAGTGGCACCGGGACAGGGGATCAGCCCCAGCATTTT. This translates into CASSGTGTGDQPQHF. The variable domain in full, with the rest retrieved from reference TRBV19 and TRBJ1-5, is DGGITQSPKYLFRKEGQNVTLSCEQNLNHDAMYWYRQDPGQGLRLIYYSQIVNDFQKGDIAEGYSVSREKKESFPLTVTSAQKNPTAFYLCASSGTGTGDQPQHFGDGTRLSIL.

The chain links TRBV7-3 to TRBJ2-5; 11 nucleotides align to TRBD1. The V segment lost 5 bases and the J segment 4 bases; nucleotides outside the gene matches: 6. The CDR3 runs 15 residues. The V gene's germline CDR1 is SGHTA and CDR2 FQGTGA. The CDR3 region has the DNA TGTGCCAGCAGCGGACAGGGGGCAGTCGGAGAGACCCAGTACTTC. Encoded protein: CASSGQGAVGETQYF.

V and J are TRBV24-1 and TRBJ2-5; 10 bases line up with TRBD2. The CDR3 spans 15 residues. Germline lookup yields CDR1 KGHDR and CDR2 SFDVKD. Trimming cost V 6 bases and J 5 bases; bases outside gene matches: 8. The CDR3 nucleotides read TGTGCCACCAGTACACCTAGCGGGAGCGGGGAGACCCAGTACTTC. Translated: CATSTPSGSGETQYF.

The chain combines TRBV28 with TRBJ2-5; 10 bases match TRBD2. Germline trimming cut 7 bases from V and 5 bases from J; bases unmatched to any gene: 10. The CDR3 is 15 amino acids. The germline V gene encodes CDR1 MDHEN and CDR2 SYDVKM. Here the CDR3 reads CASTPGLAGEETQYF. The CDR3 nucleotides read TGTGCCAGCACCCCGGGGCTAGCGGGAGAGGAGACCCAGTACTTC.

V gene TRBV9 combines with J gene TRBJ2-1; 8 positions agree with TRBD2. CDR1 SGDLS and CDR2 YYNGEE come from the germline V gene. This CDR3 spans 16 amino acids. V was pared by 2 bases and J by 4 bases, with 8 bases of the junction left unmatched. The CDR3 coding sequence is TGTGCCAGCAGCGTCCTTGGCGGGAGGTCTTACAATGAGCAGTTCTTC. This gives the protein CASSVLGGRSYNEQFF.

The chain is built from TRBV6-5 and TRBJ2-7, with D possibly matching TRBD2 (5 bases). This CDR3 comprises 14 residues. The V gene's germline CDR1 is MNHEY and CDR2 SVGAGI. V lost 2 bases to trimming and J lost 0 bases, with 8 bases between them. The CDR3 loop is CASSYEGSSYEQYF. The CDR3 coding sequence is TGTGCCAGCAGTTACGAGGGAAGCTCCTACGAGCAGTACTTC.

V is TRBV7-9 and J is TRBJ2-1; 7 bases match TRBD1. V trimming: 5 bases; J trimming: 2 bases; junction bases outside the gene matches: 6. The germline gives CDR1 SEHNR, CDR2 FQNEAQ (reference sequence). This CDR3 has 15 residues. For the CDR3, the DNA is TGTGCCAGCAGCGTCCCCAGGGGGACCTACAATGAGCAGTTCTTC. It is translated as CASSVPRGTYNEQFF.

The chain couples TRBV4-2 to TRBJ2-3; D possibly corresponds to TRBD2 (6 bases). Trimming removed 0 bases from V and 2 bases from J, with 18 bases in between. This CDR3 has 18 amino acids. CDR1 is LGHNA, CDR2 YNFKEQ, per germline. The CDR3 protein is CASSQELLWGVTTDTQYF. DNA for the CDR3: TGTGCCAGCAGCCAAGAACTTCTTTGGGGGGTAACCACAGATACGCAGTATTTT.

The chain has TRBV7-9 and TRBJ2-2, with 7 bases matching TRBD1. Per germline, CDR1 SEHNR and CDR2 FQNEAQ (reference sequence). The CDR3 is made up of 16 amino acids. V shed 1 base, J shed 3 bases, and the junction held 5 bases outside the gene matches. The CDR3 reads CASSLGTTGHTGELFF. The DNA of the CDR3 is TGTGCCAGCAGCTTAGGGACGACAGGGCACACCGGGGAGCTGTTTTTT.

The genes are TRBV4-1 and TRBJ2-1, with TRBD1 matching over 7 bases. Losses at the gene ends were 4 bases for V and 9 bases for J; bases not matched to a gene: 9. Germline V gene lookup returns CDR1 MGHRA and CDR2 YSYEKL. The CDR3 consists of 14 residues. CDR3 in amino acids: CASSPFRGPGEQFF. As DNA, the CDR3 is TGCGCCAGCAGCCCCTTTAGGGGGCCGGGTGAGCAGTTCTTC.

The chain couples TRBV7-3 to TRBJ2-2, with D unresolved. In germline, CDR1 is SGHTA, CDR2 FQGTGA. The CDR3 totals 14 residues. V gave up 2 bases and J gave up 1 base, with 5 bases separating them. This CDR3 reads CASSLFQNTGELFF. CDR3 in DNA: TGTGCCAGCAGCTTATTCCAGAACACCGGGGAGCTGTTTTTT. The complete variable domain, with remaining parts taken from reference TRBV7-3 and TRBJ2-2, reads GAGVSQTPSNKVTEKGKYVELRCDPISGHTALYWYRQSLGQGPEFLIYFQGTGAADDSGLPNDRFFAVRPEGSVSTLKIQRTERGDSAVYLCASSLFQNTGELFFGEGSRLTVL.

The chain recombines TRBV6-5 with TRBJ1-2, with D tentatively TRBD1 (6 bases). Germline CDR1 is MNHEY and CDR2 is SVGAGI. The V end lost 4 bases, the J end lost 4 bases, and 7 bases lay between the germline ends. The CDR3 covers 12 residues. The CDR3 sequence: CASSSTGYGYTF. CDR3 in DNA: TGTGCCAGCAGTTCGACAGGCTATGGCTACACCTTC.

Here the CDR3 DNA reads TGTGCCAGCAGCTTCGGTAGAGGGACAGGGTATGGCTATGGCTACACCTTC. The encoded protein is CASSFGRGTGYGYGYTF. The J gene is TRBJ1-2, the V gene TRBV11-3, with 9 nucleotides matching TRBD1. Germline assignment: CDR1 SGHNT and CDR2 YENEEA. V was pared by 3 bases and J by 4 bases, with 12 bases of the junction left unmatched. The CDR3 length is 17 residues.

The CDR3 DNA follows: TGTGCCAGCAGCCTTAGAGGACAGAACTACGAGCAGTACTTC. It specifies CASSLRGQNYEQYF. This sequence joins TRBV6-2 or TRBV6-3 and TRBJ2-7; maybe TRBD1 (6 bases). The CDR3 is made up of 14 amino acids. V was trimmed by 6 bases and J by 3 bases, leaving 15 bases between them. The germline V gene has CDR1 MNHEY and CDR2 SVGEGT.

This rearrangement joins TRBV30 to TRBJ2-2; D not certain. There are 13 residues in the CDR3. V was trimmed by 0 bases and J by 6 bases, leaving 8 bases between them. Looked up from germline, CDR1 is GTSNPN and CDR2 is SVGIG (reference sequence). The CDR3 spells CAWSVDLPGELFF. The CDR3 region has the DNA TGTGCCTGGAGTGTAGATCTACCCGGGGAGCTGTTTTTT.

CDR3 nucleotide sequence: TGTGCCAGCAGTTTACGTGACTATGGCTACACCTTC. It codes for CASSLRDYGYTF. V usage is TRBV28 and J usage is TRBJ1-2; D is unresolved. This CDR3 contains 12 residues. CDR1 and CDR2 (germline): MDHEN, SYDVKM. V lost 2 bases to trimming and J lost 3 bases, with 4 bases between them.

The rearrangement links TRBV6-6 to TRBJ2-1, with D maybe TRBD1 (6 bases). This CDR3 spans 16 amino acids. Germline CDR1 and CDR2: MNHNY and SVGAGI (reference sequence). The V end was cut by 8 bases, the J end by 3 bases, with 20 bases between. Here the CDR3 reads CASAAGGLSFYNEQFF. Here the CDR3 DNA reads TGTGCCAGCGCTGCTGGGGGCCTTTCCTTCTACAATGAGCAGTTCTTC.

The chain is built from TRBV7-2 and TRBJ2-6; a possible D gene is TRBD1 (5 bases). CDR3 length equals 16 residues. Germline CDR1 is SGHTA and CDR2 is FQGNSA. The germline V and J ends were trimmed by 5 bases and 5 bases, with 16 bases remaining between them. CDR3 amino acids: CASSVRWGRWANVLTF. The CDR3 DNA reads TGTGCCAGCAGCGTTCGATGGGGCAGGTGGGCCAACGTCCTGACTTTC.

The chain is built from TRBV7-2 and TRBJ2-7, with 8 positions matching TRBD2. Germline-derived CDR1 and CDR2 are SGHTA and FQGNSA. V shed 5 bases and J 4 bases; nucleotides not matched to a gene: 10. The CDR3 extends over 15 amino acids. The CDR3 region has the DNA TGTGCCAGCAGCCCTAAGCGGGAGACGGGGTACGAGCAGTACTTC. This codes for CASSPKRETGYEQYF.

This clone came up once. The chain links TRBV19 to TRBJ1-1, with 8 bases lining up with TRBD1. Per germline, CDR1 LNHDA and CDR2 SQIVND (reference sequence). V gave up 6 bases and J gave up 4 bases; unmatched junction bases: 4. CDR3 length equals 13 residues. The DNA for the CDR3 is TGTGCCAGTAGCAACAGGGGGTTCACTGAAGCTTTCTTT. Translated, it gives CASSNRGFTEAFF.

The V gene is TRBV14, the J gene TRBJ2-1; 8 bases are shared with TRBD1. The CDR3 has 15 residues. The germline CDR1 and CDR2 sequences are SGHDN and FVKESK. The J segment lost 0 bases and the V segment lost 4 bases, leaving 2 bases of the junction unmatched. The chain's CDR3 is CASSRTGSSYNEQFF. The CDR3 DNA is TGTGCCAGCAGCCGGACAGGGAGCTCCTACAATGAGCAGTTCTTC.

V and J are TRBV6-5 and TRBJ2-1; 8 bases fit TRBD1. After removal of 6 bases from V and 8 bases from J, the junction contained 9 bases not matched to a gene. The CDR3 consists of 14 residues. CDR1 is MNHEY and CDR2 is SVGAGI in the germline V gene. The CDR3 region is CASRQGGQSDEQFF. The CDR3, as DNA: TGTGCCAGCAGACAGGGGGGACAGAGCGATGAGCAGTTCTTC.

The chain joins TRBV14 to TRBJ2-5; perhaps TRBD2 as D (6 bases). Trimming took off 0 bases at V and 3 bases at J, with 17 bases between the two ends. The V gene's germline CDR1 is SGHDN and CDR2 FVKESK. This CDR3 comprises 17 residues. The CDR3 sequence: CASSQETTGDWEETQYF. The CDR3, as DNA: TGTGCCAGCAGCCAAGAGACTACGGGGGACTGGGAAGAGACCCAGTACTTC. The full variable domain, with the rest looked up from reference TRBV14 and TRBJ2-5, is EAGVTQFPSHSVIEKGQTVTLRCDPISGHDNLYWYRRVMGKEIKFLLHFVKESKQDESGMPNNRFLAERTGGTYSTLKVQPAELEDSGVYFCASSQETTGDWEETQYFGPGTRLLVL.

V and J are TRBV12-3 or TRBV12-4 and TRBJ2-1; tentatively, D is TRBD2 (6 bases). This CDR3 region has 12 residues. V was shortened by 3 bases and J by 7 bases, with 7 bases between the two germline ends. The chain's CDR3 is CASSFGGNEQFF. In DNA, the CDR3 is TGTGCCAGCAGTTTCGGAGGGAATGAGCAGTTCTTC.

This chain joins TRBV27 and TRBJ2-1; 7 bases fit TRBD1. The germline gives CDR1 MNHEY, CDR2 SMNVEV (reference sequence). This CDR3 is built from 13 residues. V lost 9 bases, J lost 5 bases, and 7 bases stayed unmatched. The CDR3 sequence is CASTEGQHNEQFF. The CDR3 region has the DNA TGTGCCAGTACCGAGGGACAGCACAATGAGCAGTTCTTC.

The CDR3 loop is CASSQNRGNEQYF. DNA of the CDR3: TGTGCCAGCAGCCAAAATCGGGGGAACGAGCAGTACTTC. The gene calls are TRBV3-1 (or the pseudogene TRBV3-2) and TRBJ2-7, with D possibly matching TRBD2 (6 bases). V was trimmed by 2 bases and J by 5 bases, leaving 10 bases between them. The CDR3 sequence is 13 residues long. Germline V gene data show CDR1 as LGHDT and CDR2 as YNNKEL (reference sequence).

The chain recombines TRBV5-4 with TRBJ2-3, with 8 bases that match TRBD2. The V segment lost 2 bases and the J segment 1 base; nucleotides outside the gene matches: 6. Looked up from germline, CDR1 is SGHNT and CDR2 is YYREEE (reference sequence). The length of the CDR3 is 16 residues. The CDR3, as DNA: TGTGCCAGCAGCTTTTGGGGGCGGGGGGGCACAGATACGCAGTATTTT. This translates into CASSFWGRGGTDTQYF.